These T cell receptor beta chains were read from a single sample in a study of tumor-infiltrating lymphocytes in localized non-small cell lung cancer. Repertoires were generated with immunoSEQ multiplex PCR, while TCRdb's copy carries only in-frame clones and drops some. The sample consists of around 15,000 clones, 55% to 75% of them appearing once. Sequences were obtained from lung tumor tissue. The source of these receptors is a human donor with non-small cell lung cancer. Both conserved end residues are part of each CDR3. The D gene is left open where the match is weak. Clone size is not always given. Where it is, it says once, few, many or a class for expanded clones.

V	J	size	D	CDR3	DNA
TRBV5-6	TRBJ1-1	once	-	CASTLDSSEAFF	TGTGCCAGCACCTTGGACAGCTCGGAAGCTTTCTTT
TRBV7-2	TRBJ1-1	once	-	CASSHGFWGTEAFF	TGTGCCAGCAGCCACGGGTTTTGGGGCACTGAAGCTTTCTTT
TRBV7-9	TRBJ1-5	-	-	CASSPPGGGLQPQHF	TGTGCCAGCAGCCCCCCAGGAGGGGGATTGCAGCCCCAGCATTTT
TRBV27	TRBJ1-2	-	TRBD1	CASRDLGDRGPDGYTF	TGTGCCAGCAGGGACTTAGGGGACAGGGGGCCCGATGGCTACACCTTC
TRBV7-2	TRBJ1-2	-	-	CASSSPPGVRYGYTF	TGTGCCAGCAGCTCCCCTCCGGGGGTTCGCTATGGCTACACCTTC
TRBV6-1	TRBJ1-2	-	TRBD1	CASSERLQGDYGYTF	TGTGCCAGCAGTGAACGTTTACAGGGGGACTATGGCTACACCTTC
TRBV11-2	TRBJ1-1	-	-	CASSSALRTEAFF	TGTGCCAGCAGCTCGGCCCTGAGGACTGAAGCTTTCTTT
TRBV30	TRBJ2-2	few	TRBD1	CAWRQRDRGRRNTGELFF	TGTGCCTGGAGACAACGTGACAGGGGGCGTCGGAACACCGGGGAGCTGTTTTTT
TRBV7-9	TRBJ2-7	-	-	CASSWTHRGGYEQYF	TGTGCCAGCAGCTGGACTCACAGGGGAGGATACGAGCAGTACTTC
TRBV6-5	TRBJ2-1	-	TRBD2	CASSYRGLAFNEQFF	TGTGCCAGCAGTTACAGAGGACTAGCTTTCAATGAGCAGTTCTTC
TRBV30	TRBJ1-2	few	TRBD1	CAWTEDRANFYGYTF	TGTGCCTGGACGGAGGACAGGGCCAATTTCTATGGCTACACCTTC
TRBV27	TRBJ1-1	-	-	CASSFRVRTEAFF	TGTGCCAGCAGTTTTAGAGTCAGGACTGAAGCTTTCTTT
TRBV10-1	TRBJ1-2	few	-	CASRGNYGYTF	TGCGCCAGCAGGGGTAACTATGGCTACACCTTC
TRBV7-2	TRBJ1-4	-	-	CASSISTNEKLFF	TGTGCCAGCAGCATATCAACTAATGAAAAACTGTTTTTT
TRBV5-1	TRBJ2-5	-	-	CASSENQETQYF	TGCGCCAGCAGCGAAAACCAGGAGACCCAGTACTTC
TRBV6-6	TRBJ2-3	-	-	CASTDSGRTKRDTQYF	TGTGCCAGCACCGACAGCGGTCGGACCAAAAGGGATACGCAGTATTTT
TRBV7-9	TRBJ2-5	-	-	CASRLSSQETQYF	TGTGCCAGCAGATTAAGTAGCCAAGAGACCCAGTACTTC
TRBV4-1	TRBJ2-5	once	-	CASSPYRGSETQYF	TGCGCCAGCAGCCCTTATCGGGGGTCGGAGACCCAGTACTTC
TRBV28	TRBJ1-2	-	-	CASSTGTQANYGYTF	TGTGCCAGCAGCACAGGGACTCAAGCTAACTATGGCTACACCTTC
TRBV5-5	TRBJ2-6	-	-	CASSLRFGSGANVLTF	TGTGCCAGCAGCTTACGCTTTGGCTCTGGGGCCAACGTCCTGACTTTC
TRBV7-6	TRBJ2-1	-	TRBD2	CASSLDPSGRNEQFF	TGTGCCAGCAGCTTAGATCCTAGCGGGAGGAATGAGCAGTTCTTC
TRBV30	TRBJ2-1	-	-	CAWRGTRTYNEQFF	TGTGCCTGGAGGGGGACGCGGACCTACAATGAGCAGTTCTTC
TRBV19	TRBJ2-1	-	-	CASSTGTTNEQFF	TGTGCCAGTAGTACAGGGACCACCAATGAGCAGTTCTTC
TRBV7-9	TRBJ2-3	once	-	CASRPGTHLRDTQYF	TGTGCCAGCAGACCCGGGACCCACTTGAGGGATACGCAGTATTTT
TRBV19	TRBJ2-7	-	-	CASSNLPQISYEQYF	TGTGCCAGTAGTAACCTCCCGCAGATCTCCTACGAGCAGTACTTC
TRBV18	TRBJ1-2	-	TRBD1	CASSPRVDRGPIYGYTF	TGTGCCAGCTCACCACGGGTGGACAGGGGGCCTATCTATGGCTACACCTTC
TRBV10-3	TRBJ1-1	-	-	CAIRDPRKASTEAFF	TGTGCCATCAGGGACCCCCGCAAGGCCTCCACTGAAGCTTTCTTT
TRBV18	TRBJ2-1	few	TRBD1	CASSRLTTGGNEQFF	TGTGCCAGCTCACGATTAACGACAGGGGGGAATGAGCAGTTCTTC
TRBV28	TRBJ2-7	-	-	CASSLKRGLGSYEQYF	TGTGCCAGCAGTCTCAAGAGAGGGCTGGGGTCCTACGAGCAGTACTTC
TRBV5-4	TRBJ1-3	-	-	CASSLTSGNTIYF	TGTGCCAGCAGCTTGACCTCTGGAAACACCATATATTTT
TRBV28	TRBJ1-5	-	TRBD1	CASRLATGQTTNQPQHF	TGTGCCAGCAGGCTAGCTACGGGACAGACCACCAATCAGCCCCAGCATTTT
TRBV19	TRBJ2-5	once	-	CASSIVRGPTREQYF	TGTGCCAGTAGTATAGTCCGGGGCCCAACGAGGGAGCAGTACTTC
TRBV6-1	TRBJ1-3	-	TRBD1	CASSLTGVGNTIYF	TGTGCCAGCAGTTTAACAGGGGTAGGAAACACCATATATTTT
TRBV4-1	TRBJ1-1	-	-	CASSQVGVQNIFF	TGCGCCAGCAGCCAAGTCGGGGTACAGAACATTTTCTTT